The TCR beta chain under discussion was sequenced for a study of regulatory T cells in long-lasting Graves disease. About the research overall: Graves' patients, diagnosed recently, had received antithyroid drugs under 3 months.

Arm-PCR of CDR3 regions and iRepertoire HTBI primers were the basis on which TCR beta libraries were built. In TCRdb, the multiplex PCR reads were re-called with MiXCR into one record per CDR3 protein. The sample carries about 420,000 distinct CDR3 sequences, 16% recorded once. This clonotype was found a few times. The CDR3 runs to 14 residues. The germline V gene has CDR1 SGHDN and CDR2 FVKESK. V shed 3 bases and J 9 bases; nucleotides not matched to a gene: 9. The time point here: newly diagnosed GD, antithyroid drugs for less than 3 months. With RNA extracted from PBMCs as input, the TCR library was made. The sample was also linked to a second study, of T cells in Graves' hyperthyroidism and ophthalmopathy. That work adds: Exclusions: uncontrolled infection, other autoimmune disease, pregnancy, lactation.

The J gene is TRBJ2-3, the V gene TRBV14; 7 nucleotides agree with TRBD2. Sequenced material: peripheral blood mononuclear cells (PBMCs), taken at new diagnosis, from a patient treated with antithyroid drugs. The clonotype was recovered from a woman under 30 with Graves disease. As DNA, the CDR3 is TGTGCCAGCAGCCAGGGGAGGGCCGTGCAAACGCAGTATTTT. It specifies CASSQGRAVQTQYF.